Listed below are T cell receptor beta chains from one sample, sequenced in a study of T cells in Graves' hyperthyroidism and ophthalmopathy. TCRdb used MiXCR to reprocess the multiplex PCR reads, holding one entry per CDR3 protein. In the table there are 350,000 to 450,000 distinct CDR3 sequences, roughly an eighth of which are singletons. Sequencing was done on a sample of blood. Receptors originate from a man in his forties or fifties with Graves' ophthalmopathy. Each CDR3 is given with its conserved first and last residue. D genes are given only for firm matches. The size entry is marked missing in some rows and otherwise reads once, few, many or a size class.

D,V,length,size,J,CDR3,DNA
-,TRBV5-6,15,many,TRBJ1-1,CASSLGTLANTEAFF,TGTGCCAGCAGCTTGGGGACCTTAGCTAACACTGAAGCTTTCTTT
-,TRBV20-1,16,many,TRBJ2-7,CSARDKGEVPIYEQYF,TGCAGTGCTAGAGATAAGGGGGAGGTCCCGATCTACGAGCAGTACTTC
TRBD1,TRBV19,16,once,TRBJ1-5,CASNPIDRGSNQPQHF,TGTGCCAGTAACCCGATTGACAGGGGGAGCAATCAGCCCCAGCATTTT
-,TRBV27,13,many,TRBJ1-2,CASSYGENYGYTF,TGTGCCAGCAGTTATGGGGAGAACTATGGCTACACCTTC
-,TRBV4-1,14,few,TRBJ2-7,CASSQDFVPREQYF,TGCGCCAGCAGCCAAGATTTTGTCCCTCGCGAGCAGTACTTC
TRBD1,TRBV6-1,15,few,TRBJ1-5,CASRMTGGADQPQHF,TGTGCCAGCAGAATGACAGGGGGCGCCGATCAGCCCCAGCATTTT
-,TRBV2,14,many,TRBJ1-4,CASRRGPTSEKLFF,TGTGCCAGCCGCCGGGGGCCGACGAGCGAAAAACTGTTTTTT
-,TRBV20-1,15,many,TRBJ1-1,CSARSGSGGSTEAFF,TGCAGTGCTAGAAGTGGGAGTGGGGGTAGCACTGAAGCTTTCTTT
TRBD1,TRBV19,13,-,TRBJ1-2,CASSTGTGRGYTF,TGTGCCAGTAGTACCGGGACAGGCCGGGGCTACACCTTC
TRBD2,TRBV6-2/TRBV6-3,16,once,TRBJ2-1,CASSILAGGPLNEQFF,TGTGCCAGCAGTATACTGGCGGGAGGGCCCCTCAATGAGCAGTTCTTC
TRBD1,TRBV12-3/TRBV12-4,17,many,TRBJ2-7,CASSPAAGTGGEDEQYF,TGTGCCAGCAGTCCAGCTGCCGGGACAGGGGGCGAAGACGAGCAGTACTTC
TRBD1,TRBV5-1,15,once,TRBJ1-6,CASSLTDRGSSPLHF,TGCGCCAGCAGCTTGACGGACAGGGGCTCTTCACCCCTCCACTTT
TRBD1,TRBV7-8,18,many,TRBJ1-4,CASSFYRDRDAFNEKLFF,TGTGCCAGCAGCTTTTATCGGGACAGGGATGCCTTTAATGAAAAACTGTTTTTT
-,TRBV14,14,many,TRBJ1-1,CASSHLGRDTEAFF,TGTGCCAGCAGCCACCTCGGACGGGACACTGAAGCTTTCTTT
TRBD1,TRBV20-1,14,many,TRBJ1-1,CSAADREGNTEAFF,TGCAGTGCAGCCGACAGGGAGGGAAACACTGAAGCTTTCTTT
TRBD2,TRBV3-1,16,many,TRBJ2-7,CASSQTTPSGRDEQYF,TGTGCCAGCAGCCAAACCACCCCTAGCGGGAGAGATGAGCAGTACTTC
TRBD1,TRBV29-1,12,once,TRBJ1-1,CSVQQGSTEAFF,TGCAGCGTTCAACAGGGGAGCACTGAAGCTTTCTTT
TRBD1,TRBV28,16,-,TRBJ1-5,CASSAGTGYGNQPQHF,TGTGCCAGCAGTGCCGGGACAGGGTATGGGAATCAGCCCCAGCATTTT
-,TRBV20-1,16,many,TRBJ1-5,CSASTHGGISNQPQHF,TGCAGTGCCTCGACACATGGGGGGATAAGCAATCAGCCCCAGCATTTT
-,TRBV6-1,12,many,TRBJ1-2,CASSEVWGGYTF,TGTGCCAGCAGTGAAGTCTGGGGTGGCTACACCTTC
-,TRBV3-1,19,many,TRBJ1-6,CASSQDLVQSSSYNSPLHF,TGTGCCAGCAGCCAAGATCTGGTGCAGTCGAGCTCCTATAATTCACCCCTCCACTTT
TRBD2,TRBV19,16,-,TRBJ2-3,CASSRREAPYTDTQYF,TGTGCCAGTAGTAGGCGGGAGGCCCCTTACACAGATACGCAGTATTTT
TRBD1,TRBV4-1,15,-,TRBJ1-4,CASSQGDRENEKLFF,TGCGCCAGCAGCCAAGGGGACAGGGAAAATGAAAAACTGTTTTTT
-,TRBV7-9,15,few,TRBJ2-7,CASSLAESLYSEQYF,TGTGCCAGCAGCTTAGCCGAATCACTATATAGCGAGCAGTACTTC
-,TRBV30,13,many,TRBJ1-6,CAWRPQGSSPLHF,TGTGCCTGGAGGCCCCAGGGAAGTTCACCCCTCCACTTT
TRBD1,TRBV7-9,15,many,TRBJ2-7,CASSSGQDFSYEQYF,TGTGCCAGCAGCTCGGGACAGGATTTCTCCTACGAGCAGTACTTC
-,TRBV28,15,many,TRBJ1-2,CASSRRTELTYGYTF,TGTGCCAGCAGTCGTCGGACCGAACTTACTTATGGCTACACCTTC
TRBD2,TRBV3-1,13,-,TRBJ2-5,CAISREGRETQYF,TGTGCCATCTCACGGGAGGGCCGGGAGACCCAGTACTTC
TRBD2,TRBV5-8,17,many,TRBJ2-1,CASSLASTGLAGSEQFF,TGTGCCAGCAGCTTGGCCTCTACGGGGCTAGCGGGCTCCGAGCAGTTCTTC
-,TRBV7-2,14,many,TRBJ1-5,CASSLGWVNQPQHF,TGTGCCAGCAGCTTAGGGTGGGTCAATCAGCCCCAGCATTTT
TRBD1,TRBV7-9,18,-,TRBJ2-2,CASSSPDPQGAGTGELFF,TGTGCCAGCAGCTCCCCTGACCCCCAGGGGGCAGGCACCGGGGAGCTGTTTTTT
TRBD1,TRBV4-1,14,-,TRBJ2-7,CASSRTGESYEQYF,TGCGCCAGCAGCCGTACAGGGGAATCGTACGAGCAGTACTTC
-,TRBV28,17,once,TRBJ2-2,CASSLSGRLPNTGELFF,TGTGCCAGCAGTTTATCAGGGAGACTACCGAACACCGGGGAGCTGTTTTTT
-,TRBV28,15,many,TRBJ1-1,CASRTSGPVNTEAFF,TGTGCCAGCAGAACCTCGGGGCCGGTGAACACTGAAGCTTTCTTT
TRBD2,TRBV28,16,many,TRBJ2-1,CASSGLAASSYNEQFF,TGTGCCAGCAGCGGACTAGCGGCGAGCTCCTACAATGAGCAGTTCTTC
-,TRBV7-9,13,many,TRBJ2-3,CASSLEVSDTQYF,TGTGCCAGCAGCCTCGAAGTGTCAGATACGCAGTATTTT
-,TRBV2,16,many,TRBJ2-6,CASSEQPPSGANVLTF,TGTGCCAGCAGTGAACAGCCACCCTCTGGGGCCAACGTCCTGACTTTC
-,TRBV29-1,14,few,TRBJ2-7,CSVDGSPSSYEQYF,TGCAGCGTTGACGGCAGCCCAAGCTCCTACGAGCAGTACTTC
-,TRBV20-1,14,few,TRBJ1-3,CSASPGTSGNTIYF,TGCAGTGCTAGTCCCGGGACATCTGGAAACACCATATATTTT
TRBD1,TRBV7-2,19,few,TRBJ1-2,CASSPSLTLRQGAFLGYTF,TGTGCCAGCAGCCCATCCCTCACACTTCGACAGGGGGCTTTTCTTGGCTACACCTTC
-,TRBV7-7,13,many,TRBJ2-3,CASSEGESDTQYF,TGTGCTAGCAGCGAGGGGGAATCAGATACGCAGTATTTT
-,TRBV11-2,13,many,TRBJ2-2,CASSSANTGELFF,TGTGCCAGCAGCTCTGCGAACACCGGGGAGCTGTTTTTT
-,TRBV18,13,few,TRBJ2-2,CASSPKDRGELFF,TGTGCCAGCTCACCAAAAGACCGCGGGGAGCTGTTTTTT
-,TRBV6-1,11,many,TRBJ2-1,CASSLGDGQFF,TGTGCCAGCAGCCTAGGGGACGGGCAGTTCTTC
TRBD1,TRBV6-1,16,once,TRBJ1-1,CASRRGQGASYGKAFF,TGTGCCAGCAGACGGGGACAGGGGGCCTCTTATGGGAAAGCTTTCTTT
-,TRBV15,15,many,TRBJ2-5,CATSRGSGAEETQYF,TGTGCCACCAGCAGAGGTTCCGGGGCAGAAGAGACCCAGTACTTC
-,TRBV7-9,15,many,TRBJ2-1,CASSPRRLGYNEQFF,TGTGCCAGCAGCCCCCGGCGTTTGGGATACAATGAGCAGTTCTTC
-,TRBV20-1,11,-,TRBJ2-7,CRARTNYEQYF,TGCAGAGCCAGGACCAACTACGAGCAGTACTTC
TRBD2,TRBV4-2,17,-,TRBJ2-5,CASSQDGTSGRLETQYF,TGTGCCAGCAGCCAAGATGGGACTAGCGGGAGATTGGAGACCCAGTACTTC
TRBD2,TRBV30,15,many,TRBJ2-3,CAWSGLAGYTDTQYF,TGTGCCTGGAGTGGACTAGCGGGATACACAGATACGCAGTATTTT
-,TRBV12-5,14,few,TRBJ2-4,CASGFSGSKNIQYF,TGTGCTAGTGGTTTTTCAGGTTCCAAAAACATTCAGTACTTC
TRBD2,TRBV20-1,14,many,TRBJ2-3,CSVLAGSVGDTQYF,TGCAGTGTACTAGCGGGGTCAGTTGGGGATACGCAGTATTTT
TRBD1,TRBV19,16,few,TRBJ1-4,CASRHRGQGIDEKLFF,TGTGCCAGTAGACACCGGGGACAGGGCATTGATGAAAAACTGTTTTTT
TRBD2,TRBV19,15,-,TRBJ2-7,CASSMPGLADYEQYF,TGTGCCAGTAGTATGCCGGGACTAGCGGACTACGAGCAGTACTTC
-,TRBV4-1,15,few,TRBJ2-2,CASSPTATNTGELFF,TGCGCCAGCAGCCCTACGGCGACAAACACCGGGGAGCTGTTTTTT
TRBD2,TRBV12-3/TRBV12-4,15,many,TRBJ2-5,CASSGLGARRETQYF,TGTGCCAGCAGTGGACTAGGGGCTAGGAGGGAGACCCAGTACTTC
-,TRBV5-1,13,many,TRBJ2-1,CASSDTPGYEQFF,TGCGCCAGCAGCGATACTCCGGGGTATGAGCAGTTCTTC
TRBD2,TRBV28,14,-,TRBJ2-3,CASTSSGRKDTQYF,TGTGCCAGCACCTCTAGCGGGAGGAAGGATACGCAGTATTTT
-,TRBV11-3,14,-,TRBJ2-6,CASSVSSGANVLTF,TGTGCCAGCAGCGTAAGCTCTGGGGCCAACGTCCTGACTTTC